A selection of T cell receptor beta chains follows, all from one sample in a study of cytomegalovirus exposure and HLA in healthy donors. The table came from immunoSEQ multiplex PCR; TCRdb's copy has only in-frame clones and leaves some out. Of about 140,000 clones listed, 70% to 85% are singletons. What was sequenced was PBMCs. The source of these receptors is a man under 40 in good health and CMV-seropositive. CDR3s include the opening cysteine and the closing phenylalanine or tryptophan. The D gene is left open where the match is weak. Size is omitted from some rows. Given values are once, few, many or a class for expanded clones.

TRBV7-9,TRBJ2-7,NA,once,TGTGCCAGCAGCTTAGCGCCCCAGGGGGGTAGGCAGTACTTC,CASSLAPQGGRQYF
TRBV4-2,TRBJ2-7,NA,once,TGTGCCAGCAGCCAGGGGTTTTCGTCTAGCGCCACCTACGAGCAGTACTTC,CASSQGFSSSATYEQYF
TRBV19,TRBJ2-2,NA,NA,TGTGCCAGTAGTGTTCATCTAGGGGTAGGGAACACCGGGGAGCTGTTTTTT,CASSVHLGVGNTGELFF
TRBV11-2,TRBJ2-3,NA,NA,TGTGCCAGCAGTTGGAGGGAGGATACGCAGTATTTT,CASSWREDTQYF
TRBV5-1,TRBJ1-2,TRBD1,NA,TGCGCCAGCAGCGATGGTGCGACAGGGGGCGTCTACTATGGCTACACCTTC,CASSDGATGGVYYGYTF
TRBV4-2,TRBJ1-5,TRBD1,NA,TGTGCCAGCAGCCAAGCCCTAGGGGGCGCTCAGCCCCAGCATTTT,CASSQALGGAQPQHF
TRBV5-1,TRBJ1-2,NA,NA,TGCGCCAGCAGCTCCAGGGGTTCCTATGGCTACACCTTC,CASSSRGSYGYTF
TRBV2,TRBJ1-2,NA,NA,TGTGCCAGCAGACAGGCTGGCCTCTATGGCTACACCTTC,CASRQAGLYGYTF
TRBV6-6,TRBJ1-1,TRBD1,NA,TGTGCCAGCTTAGCCGGACAGGGGGCCTCTGAAGCTTTCTTT,CASLAGQGASEAFF
TRBV6-5,TRBJ1-6,NA,few,TGTGCCAGTCGACAGTATAATTCACCCCTCCACTTT,CASRQYNSPLHF
TRBV29-1,TRBJ2-2,NA,NA,TGCAGCGTCCTACAGGGAATCACCGGGGAGCTGTTTTTT,CSVLQGITGELFF
TRBV2,TRBJ1-5,TRBD1,NA,TGTGCCAGCAGGGACAGGGACGGACAGCCCCAGCATTTT,CASRDRDGQPQHF
TRBV29-1,TRBJ1-2,TRBD1,NA,TGCAGCGTTGCAATCGGACAGGAGGTTCATGGCTACACCTTC,CSVAIGQEVHGYTF
TRBV6-4,TRBJ1-1,TRBD1,NA,TGTGCCAGCAAAAAACGGGACAGTAAATCCTTGAACACTGAAGCTTTCTTT,CASKKRDSKSLNTEAFF
TRBV6-1,TRBJ2-2,TRBD1,NA,TGTGCCAGCAGTATTGGGACAGTCCCCACCGGGGAGCTGTTTTTT,CASSIGTVPTGELFF
TRBV15,TRBJ1-2,NA,NA,TGTGCCACCAGCAGGAGAGGTCCAGACGAGGCCTATGGCTACACCTTC,CATSRRGPDEAYGYTF